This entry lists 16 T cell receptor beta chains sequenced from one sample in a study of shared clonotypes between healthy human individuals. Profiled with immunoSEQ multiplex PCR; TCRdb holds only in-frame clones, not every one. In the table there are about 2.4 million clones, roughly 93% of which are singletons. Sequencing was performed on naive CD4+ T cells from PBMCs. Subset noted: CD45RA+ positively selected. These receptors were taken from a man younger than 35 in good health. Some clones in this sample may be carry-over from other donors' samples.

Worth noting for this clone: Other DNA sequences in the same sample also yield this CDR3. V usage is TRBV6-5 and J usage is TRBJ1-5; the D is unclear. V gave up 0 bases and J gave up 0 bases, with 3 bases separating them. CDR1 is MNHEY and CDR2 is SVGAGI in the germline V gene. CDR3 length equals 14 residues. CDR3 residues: CASSYSSSNQPQHF. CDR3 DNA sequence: TGTGCCAGCAGTTACTCGTCTAGCAATCAGCCCCAGCATTTT.

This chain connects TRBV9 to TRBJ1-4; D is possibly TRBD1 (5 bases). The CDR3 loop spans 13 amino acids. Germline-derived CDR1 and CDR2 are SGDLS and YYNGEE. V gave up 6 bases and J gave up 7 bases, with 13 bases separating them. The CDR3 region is CASNGGAAEKLFF. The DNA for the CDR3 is TGTGCCAGCAACGGAGGGGCCGCTGAAAAACTGTTTTTT.

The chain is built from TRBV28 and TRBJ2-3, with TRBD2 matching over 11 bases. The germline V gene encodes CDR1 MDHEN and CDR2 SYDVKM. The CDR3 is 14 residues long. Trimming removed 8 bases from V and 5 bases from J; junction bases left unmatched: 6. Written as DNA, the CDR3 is TGTGCCAGCTTGGTAGCGGGAGGGGTAGATACGCAGTATTTT. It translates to CASLVAGGVDTQYF.

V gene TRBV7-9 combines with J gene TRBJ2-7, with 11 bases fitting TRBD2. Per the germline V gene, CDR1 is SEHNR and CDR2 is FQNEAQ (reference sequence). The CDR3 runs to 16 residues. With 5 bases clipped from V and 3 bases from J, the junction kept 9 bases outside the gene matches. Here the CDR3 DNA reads TGTGCCAGCAGCCCACTTAGCGGGAGGGCCCTCTACGAGCAGTACTTC. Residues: CASSPLSGRALYEQYF.

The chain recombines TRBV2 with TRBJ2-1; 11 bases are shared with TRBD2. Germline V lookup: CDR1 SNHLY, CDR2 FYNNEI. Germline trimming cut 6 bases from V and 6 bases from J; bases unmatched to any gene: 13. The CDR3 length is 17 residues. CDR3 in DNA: TGTGCCAGCAGGGAACCCCGCACTAGCGGGAGATCCAATGAGCAGTTCTTC. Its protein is CASREPRTSGRSNEQFF.

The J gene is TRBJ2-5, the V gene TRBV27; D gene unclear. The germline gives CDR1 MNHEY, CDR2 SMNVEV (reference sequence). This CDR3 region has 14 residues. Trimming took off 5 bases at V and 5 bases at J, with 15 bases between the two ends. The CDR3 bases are TGTGCCAGCAGTCCCTACCAGGTGGGGGAGACCCAGTACTTC. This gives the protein CASSPYQVGETQYF.

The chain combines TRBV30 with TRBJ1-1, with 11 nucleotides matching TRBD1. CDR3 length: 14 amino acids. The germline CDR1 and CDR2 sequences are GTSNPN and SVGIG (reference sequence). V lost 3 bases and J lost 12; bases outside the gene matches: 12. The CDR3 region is CAWSQSRDRGNSFF. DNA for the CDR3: TGTGCCTGGAGCCAATCCCGGGACAGGGGGAATTCTTTCTTT.

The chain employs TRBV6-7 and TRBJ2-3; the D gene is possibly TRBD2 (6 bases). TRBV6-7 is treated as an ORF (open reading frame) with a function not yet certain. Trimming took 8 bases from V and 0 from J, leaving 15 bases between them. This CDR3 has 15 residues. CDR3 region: CASPPRGPSTDTQYF. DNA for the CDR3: TGTGCCAGCCCCCCGCGGGGACCTAGCACAGATACGCAGTATTTT.

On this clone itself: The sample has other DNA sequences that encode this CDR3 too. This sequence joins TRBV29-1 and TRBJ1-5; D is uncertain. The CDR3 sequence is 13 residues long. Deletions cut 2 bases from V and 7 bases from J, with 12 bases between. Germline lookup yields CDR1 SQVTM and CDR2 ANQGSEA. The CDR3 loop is CSVEIGIGQPQHF. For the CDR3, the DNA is TGCAGCGTTGAAATAGGGATTGGACAGCCCCAGCATTTT. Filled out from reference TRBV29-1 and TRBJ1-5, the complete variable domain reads SAVISQKPSRDICQRGTSLTIQCQVDSQVTMMFWYRQQPGQSLTLIATANQGSEATYESGFVIDKFPISRPNLTFSTLTVSNMSPEDSSIYLCSVEIGIGQPQHFGDGTRLSIL.

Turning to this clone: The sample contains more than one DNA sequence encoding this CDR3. CDR3 protein: CASSVDLAAYEQYF. The CDR3 DNA is TGTGCCAGCAGCGTAGATCTAGCGGCTTACGAGCAGTACTTC. This rearrangement joins TRBV9 to TRBJ2-7, with 7 bases aligning to TRBD2. Germline CDR1 SGDLS, CDR2 YYNGEE. This CDR3 has 14 residues. After removal of 0 bases from V and 4 bases from J, the junction contained 4 bases not matched to a gene.

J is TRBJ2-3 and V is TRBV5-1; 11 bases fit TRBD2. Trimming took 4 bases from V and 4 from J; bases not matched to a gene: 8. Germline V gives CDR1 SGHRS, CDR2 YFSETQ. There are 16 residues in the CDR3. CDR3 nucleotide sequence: TGCGCCAGCAGCCCCATAGCGGGAGGGCGCTCAGATACGCAGTATTTT. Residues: CASSPIAGGRSDTQYF.

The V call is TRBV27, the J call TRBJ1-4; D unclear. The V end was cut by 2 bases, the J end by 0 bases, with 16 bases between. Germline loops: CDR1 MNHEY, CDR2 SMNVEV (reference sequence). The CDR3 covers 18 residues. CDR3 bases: TGTGCCAGCAGTTTAAAATCCTCAAGGCGTGCAACTAATGAAAAACTGTTTTTT. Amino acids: CASSLKSSRRATNEKLFF.

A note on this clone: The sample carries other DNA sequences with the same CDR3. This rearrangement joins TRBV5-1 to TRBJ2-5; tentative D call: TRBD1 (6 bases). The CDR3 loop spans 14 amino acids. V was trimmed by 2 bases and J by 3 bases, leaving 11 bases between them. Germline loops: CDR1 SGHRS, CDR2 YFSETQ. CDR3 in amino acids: CASSLQGLEETQYF. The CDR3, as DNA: TGCGCCAGCAGCTTACAGGGTTTGGAAGAGACCCAGTACTTC.

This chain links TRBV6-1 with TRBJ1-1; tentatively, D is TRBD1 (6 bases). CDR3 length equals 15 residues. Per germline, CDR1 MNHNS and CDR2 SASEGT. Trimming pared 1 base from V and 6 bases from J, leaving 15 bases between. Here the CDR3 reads CASSEVGNRESEAFF. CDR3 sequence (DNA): TGTGCCAGCAGTGAAGTAGGGAACAGGGAGTCTGAAGCTTTCTTT.

CDR3 coding DNA: TGTGCCAGCAGCGCCTATAGGGGGGGACGAAACACCATATATTTT. Protein product: CASSAYRGGRNTIYF. The V gene is TRBV5-6, the J gene TRBJ1-3, with TRBD1 as a possible D gene (6 bases). Trimming took off 4 bases at V and 5 bases at J, with 16 bases between the two ends. CDR3 length: 15 residues. Germline CDR1 and CDR2: SGHDT and YYEEEE.

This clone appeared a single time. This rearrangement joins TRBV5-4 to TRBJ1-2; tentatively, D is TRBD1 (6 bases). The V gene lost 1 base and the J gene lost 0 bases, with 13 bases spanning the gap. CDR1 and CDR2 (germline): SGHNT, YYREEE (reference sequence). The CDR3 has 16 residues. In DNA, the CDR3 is TGTGCCAGCAGCTTGCCCAGGGGCAAAGCTAACTATGGCTACACCTTC. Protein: CASSLPRGKANYGYTF.